The rows below give T cell receptor beta chains drawn from one sample of a study of beta chain features in type 1 diabetes. Assay: immunoSEQ multiplex PCR; the TCRdb copy retains only in-frame clones and omits some. The data hold under 450,000 clones, with approximately 15% observed a single time. The sequenced sample was naive CD4+ T cells from blood. These receptors all come from a woman aged 18-29 years in good health. Each CDR3 is given without its conserved first and last residue. The D gene is left open where the match is weak.

TRBV10-3,TRBD1,TRBJ2-3,AISDTGGADTQY
TRBV2,-,TRBJ2-6,ASSEGRSSGANVLT
TRBV28,TRBD2,TRBJ2-1,ASSLSVGTSKF
TRBV30,-,TRBJ1-1,AWATDYTEAF
TRBV6-1,-,TRBJ2-1,ASSEEFASTYNEQF
TRBV4-2,-,TRBJ1-1,ASSQAPGQGNTEAF
TRBV5-6,TRBD1,TRBJ1-2,ASSSGDRGLNYGYT
TRBV25-1,TRBD2,TRBJ2-3,ASSDGTSGRAVDTQY
TRBV18,TRBD1,TRBJ1-5,ASSPRKDRSNQPQH
TRBV29-1,TRBD1,TRBJ2-7,SVKRDRRDEQY
TRBV30,-,TRBJ2-1,AWSSTGKGQF
TRBV25-1,-,TRBJ1-5,ASSELGREAQPQH
TRBV28,-,TRBJ2-5,ASTGGGRETQY
TRBV30,TRBD2,TRBJ2-7,AWTLVAGDNEQY
TRBV13,-,TRBJ2-2,ASSLVGGARLDTGELF
TRBV2,-,TRBJ2-7,ASSLSYEQY
TRBV7-6,-,TRBJ1-1,ASSLESTRRAF
TRBV18,TRBD1,TRBJ2-7,ASSPPQGAFRQY
TRBV25-1,TRBD2,TRBJ2-7,ASSPLAGDRYEQY
TRBV25-1,TRBD2,TRBJ2-7,ASSESRFAGGPHEQY
TRBV29-1,TRBD1,TRBJ1-3,SVQQGAGNTIY
TRBV28,-,TRBJ2-4,ASSSDLRLAKNIQY
TRBV7-6,TRBD2,TRBJ2-7,ASSGGLAGGLPEQY
TRBV30,-,TRBJ2-5,AWSGGLQETQY
TRBV11-3,-,TRBJ2-2,ASSLHFPGELF
TRBV30,-,TRBJ1-5,AWSLRGTQPQH
TRBV5-1,TRBD1,TRBJ2-5,ASSLVEGGETQY
TRBV25-1,-,TRBJ1-5,ASSDRDTFSNQPQH
TRBV6-6,-,TRBJ1-5,ASSPDGHGQPQH
TRBV29-1,-,TRBJ1-1,SVAGEEAF
TRBV18,TRBD1,TRBJ1-2,ASSPTGPGTANYGYT